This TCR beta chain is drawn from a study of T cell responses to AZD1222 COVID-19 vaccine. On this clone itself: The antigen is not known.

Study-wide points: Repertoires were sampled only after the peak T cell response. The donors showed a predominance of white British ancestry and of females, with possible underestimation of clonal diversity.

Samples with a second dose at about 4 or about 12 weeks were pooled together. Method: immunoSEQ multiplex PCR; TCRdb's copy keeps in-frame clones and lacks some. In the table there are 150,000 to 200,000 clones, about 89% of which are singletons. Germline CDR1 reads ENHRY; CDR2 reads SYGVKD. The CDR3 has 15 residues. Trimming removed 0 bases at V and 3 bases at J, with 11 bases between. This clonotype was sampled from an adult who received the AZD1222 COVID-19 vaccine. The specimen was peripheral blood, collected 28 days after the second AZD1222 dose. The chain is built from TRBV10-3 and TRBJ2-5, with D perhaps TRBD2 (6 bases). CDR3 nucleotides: TGTGCCATCAGTGAGTCGAAGGGACTTGAAGAGACCCAGTACTTC. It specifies CAISESKGLEETQYF.